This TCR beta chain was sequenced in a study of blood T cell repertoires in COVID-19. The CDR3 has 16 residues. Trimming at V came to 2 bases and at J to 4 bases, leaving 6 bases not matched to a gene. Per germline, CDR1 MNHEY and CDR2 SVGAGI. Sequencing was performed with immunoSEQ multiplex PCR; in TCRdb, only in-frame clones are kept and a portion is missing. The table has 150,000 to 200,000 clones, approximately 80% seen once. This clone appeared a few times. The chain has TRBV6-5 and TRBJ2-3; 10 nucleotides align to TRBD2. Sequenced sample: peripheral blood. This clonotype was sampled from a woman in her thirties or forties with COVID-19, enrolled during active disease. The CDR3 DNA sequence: TGTGCCAGCAGTTACAGTGGACTAGCGGTGCCAGATACGCAGTATTTT. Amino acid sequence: CASSYSGLAVPDTQYF.